This is a list of T cell receptor beta chains from one sample in a study of T cells in Graves' hyperthyroidism and ophthalmopathy. MiXCR was run by TCRdb on the multiplex PCR reads, yielding one entry per CDR3 protein. The data contain around 370,000 distinct CDR3 sequences, approximately 18% of them singletons. Sequencing was carried out using blood. These receptors all come from a man between 18 and 35 years old with Graves' ophthalmopathy. Both conserved end residues are part of each CDR3. A D gene is named only where the DNA matches it firmly. A clone size is listed for some rows: how often the clone was seen (once, few, many), or a class if it is expanded.

CDR3aa	CDR3nt	d_gene	abundance	v_gene	j_gene
CAISGGTTNEKLFF	TGTGCCATCAGCGGGGGCACAACTAATGAAAAACTGTTTTTT	.	.	TRBV2	TRBJ1-4
CASSLAQGLNEQFF	TGTGCCAGCAGCTTAGCACAGGGACTCAATGAGCAGTTCTTC	.	many	TRBV11-2	TRBJ2-1
CAIRASGTGSNEQFF	TGTGCCATCAGAGCCTCCGGGACAGGGTCAAATGAGCAGTTCTTC	TRBD1	.	TRBV10-3	TRBJ2-1
CSARTVAKNIQYF	TGCAGTGCTCGGACTGTAGCCAAAAACATTCAGTACTTC	.	.	TRBV20-1	TRBJ2-4
CATTAGGLYNEQFF	TGTGCCACCACCGCGGGGGGGCTCTACAATGAGCAGTTCTTC	TRBD2	.	TRBV24-1	TRBJ2-1
CASSSPPEKLFF	TGTGCCAGCAGCTCCCCGCCTGAAAAACTGTTTTTT	.	many	TRBV7-9	TRBJ1-4
CASSWAWDRGYEQYF	TGCGCCAGCAGCTGGGCATGGGACAGAGGCTACGAGCAGTACTTC	TRBD1	.	TRBV5-1	TRBJ2-7
CASRRGAGVQETQYF	TGTGCCAGCCGTCGGGGAGCGGGGGTTCAAGAGACCCAGTACTTC	TRBD2	few	TRBV9	TRBJ2-5
CAWRGFYGYTF	TGTGCCTGGAGGGGCTTTTATGGCTACACCTTC	.	.	TRBV30	TRBJ1-2
CASSGVGEDSPLHF	TGCGCCAGCAGCGGGGTGGGGGAGGATTCACCCCTCCACTTT	.	many	TRBV5-1	TRBJ1-6
CASNLPWAKNIQYF	TGTGCCAGCAATTTACCCTGGGCCAAAAACATTCAGTACTTC	.	.	TRBV2	TRBJ2-4
CASSYAGGGEQYF	TGTGCCAGCAGTTACGCTGGGGGGGGGGAGCAGTACTTC	TRBD2	many	TRBV6-1	TRBJ2-7
CASSQGTKQYF	TGTGCCAGCAGCCAAGGGACGAAGCAGTACTTC	.	many	TRBV3-1	TRBJ2-7
CASSRLTYNGQFF	TGTGCCAGCAGCCGACTAACCTACAATGGGCAGTTCTTC	.	.	TRBV27	TRBJ2-1
CASSRQEGSYEQYF	TGTGCCAGCAGCAGACAGGAGGGTTCCTACGAGCAGTACTTC	.	many	TRBV27	TRBJ2-7
CAISGLAGGKNTGELFF	TGTGCCATCAGTGGACTAGCGGGGGGCAAGAACACCGGGGAGCTGTTTTTT	TRBD2	.	TRBV10-3	TRBJ2-2
CASSYSPGDGGYTF	TGTGCCAGCAGTTACTCACCTGGGGACGGGGGCTACACCTTC	.	many	TRBV6-5	TRBJ1-2
CSATTKGGGTQYF	TGCAGTGCTACTACCAAAGGGGGGGGGACCCAGTACTTC	.	many	TRBV20-1	TRBJ2-5
CASSRGANVLTF	TGTGCCAGCAGCCGTGGGGCCAACGTCCTGACTTTC	.	many	TRBV12-3/TRBV12-4	TRBJ2-6
CATSDAGQPIYNEQFF	TGTGCCACCAGTGACGCAGGACAGCCCATCTACAATGAGCAGTTCTTC	.	few	TRBV24-1	TRBJ2-1
CASSFSAGELFF	TGTGCCAGCAGCTTTAGTGCCGGGGAGCTGTTTTTT	.	many	TRBV7-9	TRBJ2-2
CAIQVDTDTQYF	TGTGCCATTCAGGTCGACACAGATACGCAGTATTTT	.	many	TRBV10-3	TRBJ2-3
CASKASGDYNEQFF	TGTGCCAGCAAAGCTAGCGGGGACTACAATGAGCAGTTCTTC	TRBD2	.	TRBV6-1	TRBJ2-1
CASSPYSGSTGANVLTF	TGTGCCAGCAGCCCCTATTCGGGGTCGACTGGGGCCAACGTCCTGACTTTC	.	few	TRBV7-9	TRBJ2-6
CASSSIEGGTEAFF	TGTGCCAGCAGCTCCATCGAGGGGGGCACTGAAGCTTTCTTT	.	.	TRBV7-2	TRBJ1-1
CASSFTGDQPQHF	TGTGCCAGCAGCTTCACAGGGGATCAGCCCCAGCATTTT	TRBD1	many	TRBV12-3/TRBV12-4	TRBJ1-5
CATGERTGPGELFF	TGTGCCACCGGGGAGAGGACAGGTCCCGGGGAGCTGTTTTTT	TRBD1	many	TRBV15	TRBJ2-2
CASSQMSSYNEQFF	TGTGCCAGCAGCCAAATGAGCTCCTACAATGAGCAGTTCTTC	.	.	TRBV7-2	TRBJ2-1
CASSVDQGPPLYNEQFF	TGTGCCAGCAGCGTAGATCAAGGTCCCCCACTGTACAATGAGCAGTTCTTC	.	.	TRBV9	TRBJ2-1
CASSQDDIRSYNEQFF	TGCGCCAGCAGCCAAGACGATATACGCTCCTACAATGAGCAGTTCTTC	.	.	TRBV4-1	TRBJ2-1
CASSTRLRPLHF	TGTGCCAGCAGTACCCGCCTCCGACCCCTCCACTTT	.	few	TRBV6-1	TRBJ1-6
CASSLVRQIYGYTF	TGTGCCAGCAGTTTAGTGAGACAGATCTATGGCTACACCTTC	.	many	TRBV12-3/TRBV12-4	TRBJ1-2
CASSRRVTKNIQYF	TGTGCCAGCAGCCGAAGGGTGACCAAAAACATTCAGTACTTC	.	many	TRBV28	TRBJ2-4
CASSQGRIRKETQYF	TGTGCCAGCAGCCAAGGGCGGATAAGAAAAGAGACCCAGTACTTC	.	many	TRBV3-1	TRBJ2-5
CASSLGGQPYYNEQFF	TGCGCCAGCAGCTTGGGGGGTCAGCCCTACTACAATGAGCAGTTCTTC	.	many	TRBV5-1	TRBJ2-1
CAWSSSPHTGELFF	TGTGCCTGGAGTTCCAGCCCGCACACCGGGGAGCTGTTTTTT	.	.	TRBV30	TRBJ2-2
CASSNPGLGKLADTQYF	TGTGCCAGCAGCAATCCGGGACTAGGGAAGTTGGCAGATACGCAGTATTTT	TRBD2	many	TRBV13	TRBJ2-3
CASSLVRNTEAFF	TGTGCCAGCAGCTTGGTCCGGAACACTGAAGCTTTCTTT	.	many	TRBV7-2	TRBJ1-1
CSAPGASGGYEQYF	TGCAGTGCCCCTGGGGCTAGCGGGGGCTACGAGCAGTACTTC	TRBD2	many	TRBV20-1	TRBJ2-7
CASSFRRGLNTGELFF	TGTGCCAGCAGTTTCCGCAGAGGGCTGAACACCGGGGAGCTGTTTTTT	.	.	TRBV12-3/TRBV12-4	TRBJ2-2
CASSRQDDGNTIYF	TGTGCCAGCAGCCGACAGGACGACGGAAACACCATATATTTT	.	few	TRBV28	TRBJ1-3
CSAKRTSGGGPGDEQYF	TGCAGTGCTAAAAGGACTAGCGGGGGGGGACCAGGCGACGAGCAGTACTTC	TRBD2	many	TRBV20-1	TRBJ2-7
CAISESGSGQLNSPLHF	TGTGCCATCAGTGAGTCGGGATCGGGACAGCTAAATTCACCCCTCCACTTT	TRBD1	few	TRBV10-3	TRBJ1-6
CASSFLTGSSYEQYF	TGCGCCAGCAGCTTCCTGACAGGGAGCTCCTACGAGCAGTACTTC	TRBD1	many	TRBV5-1	TRBJ2-7
CATSRAAIAGVLNEQFF	TGTGCCACCAGCAGAGCGGCAATAGCGGGGGTTCTCAATGAGCAGTTCTTC	TRBD2	few	TRBV15	TRBJ2-1
CASSQVSYEQFF	TGCGCCAGCAGCCAAGTCTCTTATGAGCAGTTCTTC	.	many	TRBV4-1	TRBJ2-1